This is a list of T cell receptor beta chains from one sample in a study of T cell responses to AZD1222 COVID-19 vaccine. TCRdb's copy holds only in-frame clones and misses some; the assay was immunoSEQ multiplex PCR. The sample shows some 120,000 clones, more than 70% of them seen only once. The source was peripheral blood, collected on day 0 of AZD1222 vaccination. The receptor source for this set is an adult in good health. The CDR3 runs from the conserved cysteine through the conserved F or W. The order of the fields is J gene, D gene, clone size, V gene, CDR3 protein, CDR3 DNA. D genes are given only for firm matches. Clone size is shown for a subset of rows, as once, few, many or a class of expanded clone.

J gene: TRBJ1-2; D gene: NA; clone size: NA; V gene: TRBV19; CDR3 protein: CASIGAGPMGYTF; CDR3 DNA: TGTGCCAGTATAGGTGCGGGGCCGATGGGCTACACCTTC
J gene: TRBJ1-5; D gene: NA; clone size: NA; V gene: TRBV6-5; CDR3 protein: CASSYQAGPQPQHF; CDR3 DNA: TGTGCCAGCAGTTACCAGGCAGGCCCTCAGCCCCAGCATTTT
J gene: TRBJ2-5; D gene: TRBD1; clone size: NA; V gene: TRBV5-4; CDR3 protein: CASRATGIETQYF; CDR3 DNA: TGTGCCAGCAGGGCGACAGGGATAGAGACCCAGTACTTC
J gene: TRBJ1-1; D gene: NA; clone size: few; V gene: TRBV7-2; CDR3 protein: CASSSRDNTEAFF; CDR3 DNA: TGTGCCAGCAGCTCTAGGGACAACACTGAAGCTTTCTTT
J gene: TRBJ2-3; D gene: NA; clone size: NA; V gene: TRBV2; CDR3 protein: CARTGSRVTDTQYF; CDR3 DNA: TGTGCCAGGACGGGGTCGCGTGTCACAGATACGCAGTATTTT
J gene: TRBJ2-3; D gene: NA; clone size: NA; V gene: TRBV21-1; CDR3 protein: CASSKGRGARTDTQYF; CDR3 DNA: TGTGCCAGCAGCAAGGGTAGGGGGGCTCGCACAGATACGCAGTATTTT
J gene: TRBJ2-2; D gene: NA; clone size: NA; V gene: TRBV6-5; CDR3 protein: CASKDSNTGELFF; CDR3 DNA: TGTGCCAGCAAGGACTCAAACACCGGGGAGCTGTTTTTT
J gene: TRBJ1-5; D gene: NA; clone size: NA; V gene: TRBV10-1; CDR3 protein: CASSEDRYSNQPQHF; CDR3 DNA: TGCGCCAGCAGTGAGGACCGATATAGCAATCAGCCCCAGCATTTT
J gene: TRBJ1-2; D gene: TRBD1; clone size: NA; V gene: TRBV29-1; CDR3 protein: CSVAQGVAGGGYTF; CDR3 DNA: TGCAGCGTAGCCCAGGGGGTGGCAGGGGGAGGCTACACCTTC
J gene: TRBJ1-4; D gene: NA; clone size: NA; V gene: TRBV13; CDR3 protein: CASSPQGLGREKLFF; CDR3 DNA: TGTGCCAGCAGCCCGCAGGGTCTCGGTCGGGAAAAACTGTTTTTT